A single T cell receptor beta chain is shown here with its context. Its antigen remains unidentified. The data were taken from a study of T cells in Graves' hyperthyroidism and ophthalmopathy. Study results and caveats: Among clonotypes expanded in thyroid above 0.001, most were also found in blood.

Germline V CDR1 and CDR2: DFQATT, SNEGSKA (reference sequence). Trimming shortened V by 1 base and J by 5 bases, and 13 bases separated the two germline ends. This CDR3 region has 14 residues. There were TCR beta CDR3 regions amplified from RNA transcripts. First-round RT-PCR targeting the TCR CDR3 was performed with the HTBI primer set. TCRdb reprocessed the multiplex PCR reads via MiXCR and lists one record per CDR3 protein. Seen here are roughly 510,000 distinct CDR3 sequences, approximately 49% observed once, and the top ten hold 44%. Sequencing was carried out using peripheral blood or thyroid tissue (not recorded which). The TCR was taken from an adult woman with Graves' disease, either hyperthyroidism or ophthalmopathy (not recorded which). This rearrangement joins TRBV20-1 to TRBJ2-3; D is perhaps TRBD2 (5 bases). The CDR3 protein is CSARAGREGDTQYF. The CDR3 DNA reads TGCAGTGCTAGAGCGGGCCGGGAAGGAGATACGCAGTATTTT.